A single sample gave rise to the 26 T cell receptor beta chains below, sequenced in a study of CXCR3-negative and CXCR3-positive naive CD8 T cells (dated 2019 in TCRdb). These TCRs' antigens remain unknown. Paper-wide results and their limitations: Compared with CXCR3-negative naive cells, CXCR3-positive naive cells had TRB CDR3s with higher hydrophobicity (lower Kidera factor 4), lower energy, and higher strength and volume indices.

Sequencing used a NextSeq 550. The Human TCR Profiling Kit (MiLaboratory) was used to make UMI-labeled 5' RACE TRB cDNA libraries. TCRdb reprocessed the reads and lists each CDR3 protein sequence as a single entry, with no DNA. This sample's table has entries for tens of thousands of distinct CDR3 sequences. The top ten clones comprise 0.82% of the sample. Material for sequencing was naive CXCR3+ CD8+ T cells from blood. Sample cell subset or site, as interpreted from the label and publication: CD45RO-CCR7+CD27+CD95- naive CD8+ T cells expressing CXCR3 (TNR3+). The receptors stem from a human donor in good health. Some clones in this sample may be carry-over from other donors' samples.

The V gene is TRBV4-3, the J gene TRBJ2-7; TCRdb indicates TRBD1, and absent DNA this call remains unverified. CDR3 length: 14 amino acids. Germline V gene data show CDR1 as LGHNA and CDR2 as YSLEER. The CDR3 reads CASGPGLGAYEQYF.

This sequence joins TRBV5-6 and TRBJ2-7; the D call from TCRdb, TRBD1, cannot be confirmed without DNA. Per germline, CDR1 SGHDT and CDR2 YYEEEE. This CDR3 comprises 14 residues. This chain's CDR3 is CASSLEKGSYEQYF.

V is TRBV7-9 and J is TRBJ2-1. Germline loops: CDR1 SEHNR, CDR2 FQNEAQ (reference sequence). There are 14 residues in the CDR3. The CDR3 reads CASSSTRTGNEQFF.

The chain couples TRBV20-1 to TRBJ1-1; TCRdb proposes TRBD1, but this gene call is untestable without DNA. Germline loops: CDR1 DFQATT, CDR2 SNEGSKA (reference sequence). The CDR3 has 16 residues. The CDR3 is CSAEPYRGRGSTEAFF.

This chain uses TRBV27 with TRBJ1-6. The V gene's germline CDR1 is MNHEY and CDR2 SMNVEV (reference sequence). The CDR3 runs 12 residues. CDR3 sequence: CARSLANSPLHF.

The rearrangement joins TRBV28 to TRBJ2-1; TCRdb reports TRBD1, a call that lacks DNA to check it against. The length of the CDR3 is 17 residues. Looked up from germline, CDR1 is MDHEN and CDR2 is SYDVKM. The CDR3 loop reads CASSPRAGRDRYNEQFF.

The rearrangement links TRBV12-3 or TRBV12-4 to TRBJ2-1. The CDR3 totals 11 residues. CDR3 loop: CASSFDNEQFF.

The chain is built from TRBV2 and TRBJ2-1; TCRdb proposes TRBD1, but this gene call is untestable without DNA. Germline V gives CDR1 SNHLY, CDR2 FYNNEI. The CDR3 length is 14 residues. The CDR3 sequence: CASRRDRGLIEQFF.

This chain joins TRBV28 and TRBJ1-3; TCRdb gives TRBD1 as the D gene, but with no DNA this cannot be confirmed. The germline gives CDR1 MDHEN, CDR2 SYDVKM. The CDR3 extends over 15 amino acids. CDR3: CASSFGPMEPNTIYF.

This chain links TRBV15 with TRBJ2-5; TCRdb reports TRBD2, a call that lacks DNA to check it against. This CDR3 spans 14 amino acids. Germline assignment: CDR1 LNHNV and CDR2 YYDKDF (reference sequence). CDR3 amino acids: CATSPRRGRETQYF.

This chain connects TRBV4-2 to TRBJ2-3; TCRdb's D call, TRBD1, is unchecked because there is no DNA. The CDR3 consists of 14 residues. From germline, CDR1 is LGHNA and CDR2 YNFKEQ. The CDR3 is CASSQGPGADTQYF.

This chain's CDR3 is CSVERPLGYGYTF. The rearrangement joins TRBV29-1 to TRBJ1-2. Germline loops: CDR1 SQVTM, CDR2 ANQGSEA. The CDR3 length is 13 residues.

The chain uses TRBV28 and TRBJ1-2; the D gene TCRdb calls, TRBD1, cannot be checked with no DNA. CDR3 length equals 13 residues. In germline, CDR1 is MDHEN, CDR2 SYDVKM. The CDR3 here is CASSSTGGMGYTF.

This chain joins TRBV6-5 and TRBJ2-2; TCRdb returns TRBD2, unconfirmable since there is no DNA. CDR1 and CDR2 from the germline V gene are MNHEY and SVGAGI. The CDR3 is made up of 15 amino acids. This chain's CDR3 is CASSRAGWNTGELFF.

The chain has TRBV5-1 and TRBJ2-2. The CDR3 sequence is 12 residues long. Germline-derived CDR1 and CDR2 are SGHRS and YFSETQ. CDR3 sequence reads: CASSGLAGELFF.

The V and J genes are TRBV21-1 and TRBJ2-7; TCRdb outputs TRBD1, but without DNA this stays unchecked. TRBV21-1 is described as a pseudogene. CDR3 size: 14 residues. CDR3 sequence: CASSNDRGPYEQYF.

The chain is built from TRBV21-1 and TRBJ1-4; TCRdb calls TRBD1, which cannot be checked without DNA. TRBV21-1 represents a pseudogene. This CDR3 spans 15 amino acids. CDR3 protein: CASSKDDRIKEKLFF.

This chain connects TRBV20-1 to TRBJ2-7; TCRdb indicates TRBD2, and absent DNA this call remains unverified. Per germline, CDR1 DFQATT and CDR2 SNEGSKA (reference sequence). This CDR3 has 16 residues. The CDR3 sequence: CSGSAGLAANSYEQYF.

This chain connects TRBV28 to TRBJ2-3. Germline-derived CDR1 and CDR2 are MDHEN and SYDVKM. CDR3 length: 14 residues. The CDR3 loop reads CASSLQRSTDTQYF.

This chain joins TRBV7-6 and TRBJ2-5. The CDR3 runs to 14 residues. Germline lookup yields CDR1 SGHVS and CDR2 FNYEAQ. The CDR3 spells CASSLEVGQETQYF. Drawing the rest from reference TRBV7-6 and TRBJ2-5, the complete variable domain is GAGVSQSPRYKVTKRGQDVALRCDPISGHVSLYWYRQALGQGPEFLTYFNYEAQQDKSGLPNDRFSAERPEGSISTLTIQRTEQRDSAMYRCASSLEVGQETQYFGPGTRLLVL.

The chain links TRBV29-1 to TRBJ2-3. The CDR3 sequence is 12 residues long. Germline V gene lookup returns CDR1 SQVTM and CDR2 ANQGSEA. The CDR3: CSVEGVADTQYF.

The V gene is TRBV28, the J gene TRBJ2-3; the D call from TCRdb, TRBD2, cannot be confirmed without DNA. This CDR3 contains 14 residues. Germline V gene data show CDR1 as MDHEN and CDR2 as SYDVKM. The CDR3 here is CASSLSPRGDTQYF.

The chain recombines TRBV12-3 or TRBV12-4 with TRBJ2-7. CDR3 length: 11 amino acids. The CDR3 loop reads CASGSSYEQYF.

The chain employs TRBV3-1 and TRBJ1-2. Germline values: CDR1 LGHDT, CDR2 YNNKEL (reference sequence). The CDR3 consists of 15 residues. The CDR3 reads CASSQDWSEGSGYTF.

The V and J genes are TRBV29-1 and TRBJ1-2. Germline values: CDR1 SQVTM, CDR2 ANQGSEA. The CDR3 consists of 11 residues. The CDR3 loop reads CSVEDHDGYTF.

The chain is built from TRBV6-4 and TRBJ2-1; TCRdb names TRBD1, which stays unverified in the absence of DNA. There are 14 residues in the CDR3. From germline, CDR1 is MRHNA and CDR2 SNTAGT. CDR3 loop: CASSDSGTANEQFF.